These T cell receptor beta chains were read from a single sample in a study of T cell responses to AZD1222 COVID-19 vaccine. TCRdb keeps only in-frame clones here, not all; method: immunoSEQ multiplex PCR. The table includes some 120,000 clones, roughly 87% detected once. The specimen was peripheral blood, collected on day 0 of AZD1222 vaccination. The receptors stem from an adult in good health. Both conserved end residues are part of each CDR3. D genes are given only for firm matches. Size is omitted from some rows. Given values are once, few, many or a class for expanded clones.

DNA,CDR3,size,D,J,V
TGTGCCAGCAGTACGAGGGGGGCTGCGAGAGAAAAACTGTTTTTT,CASSTRGAAREKLFF,.,.,TRBJ1-4,TRBV6-5
TGTGCCAGCAGACAGGCTCCGACGGAAACCTATGGCTACACCTTC,CASRQAPTETYGYTF,.,.,TRBJ1-2,TRBV6-5
TGTGCCAGCAGCAAAGGCCCTTATAGCGATTCACCCCTCCACTTT,CASSKGPYSDSPLHF,.,.,TRBJ1-6,TRBV21-1
TGTGCCAGCAGCTTGGACAGGCGGTACGAGCAGTACTTC,CASSLDRRYEQYF,.,TRBD1,TRBJ2-7,TRBV6-1
TGTGCCAGCAGTGAAAATGCTGACTCCACAGGGAACCAGTACTTC,CASSENADSTGNQYF,.,.,TRBJ2-7,TRBV25-1
TGTGCCAGCAGCCTTAGCAGTACAACTAATGAAAAACTGTTTTTT,CASSLSSTTNEKLFF,.,.,TRBJ1-4,TRBV7-2
TGTGCCAGCAGCTGGCCGAGACAGGGTAACTATGGCTACACCTTC,CASSWPRQGNYGYTF,.,TRBD1,TRBJ1-2,TRBV27
TGTGCCAGCAGCTCCGGATGGACCAGGCTCTACGGCTACACCTTC,CASSSGWTRLYGYTF,.,.,TRBJ1-2,TRBV7-8
TGTGCCAGCAGCCAAGACCGCGAGCAGTACTTC,CASSQDREQYF,.,.,TRBJ2-7,TRBV7-8
TGTGCCACCAGAGGATCTGTAGCTTTCTTT,CATRGSVAFF,.,.,TRBJ1-1,TRBV24-1
TGTGCCAGCTCACCATTAGACAGTAACACTGAAGCTTTCTTT,CASSPLDSNTEAFF,.,.,TRBJ1-1,TRBV18
TGCGCCAGCAGCGTTTCAGTGTCTGGAAACACCATATATTTT,CASSVSVSGNTIYF,.,.,TRBJ1-3,TRBV5-1
TGTGCCAGCTCACCTCCGAAAGCGCCGAGACTCTACAATGAGCAGTTCTTC,CASSPPKAPRLYNEQFF,.,.,TRBJ2-1,TRBV18
TGTGCCACCAGCAGAGATGTGGACCCTGGAGGAGGACTGTTTTTT,CATSRDVDPGGGLFF,.,.,TRBJ1-4,TRBV15
TGTGCCAGCAGCATGACAGGGGGCGGTTCACCCCTCCACTTT,CASSMTGGGSPLHF,.,TRBD1,TRBJ1-6,TRBV3-1/TRBV3-2
TGTGCCAGCAGTTCCGCGGACGACCCTTCAAACTTGGATACGCAGTATTTT,CASSSADDPSNLDTQYF,.,.,TRBJ2-3,TRBV6-2/TRBV6-3
TGTGCCAGCTCCAACCCCAATGAGCAGTTCTTC,CASSNPNEQFF,.,.,TRBJ2-1,TRBV5-4
TGTGCCAGTAGTACCTGGGACAGGGGGCATGGCTACACCTTC,CASSTWDRGHGYTF,.,TRBD1,TRBJ1-2,TRBV19
TGTGCCAGCAGCGTAGGCCCCTCTCCCCGCGGGACAGATTCCTACGAGCAGTACTTC,CASSVGPSPRGTDSYEQYF,.,.,TRBJ2-7,TRBV9
TGTGCCAGCAGTTGGACGGGAGCTAGCAATCAGCCCCAGCATTTT,CASSWTGASNQPQHF,.,.,TRBJ1-5,TRBV5-5
TGTGCCAGCAGTTTATCAGGACAGGGGGCGATAACTAATGAAAAACTGTTTTTT,CASSLSGQGAITNEKLFF,.,TRBD1,TRBJ1-4,TRBV27
TGCAGCGCAGGACAGAGACTGAACACTGAAGCTTTCTTT,CSAGQRLNTEAFF,.,.,TRBJ1-1,TRBV29-1
TGTGCCAGCTCACCAAGTTCGCAGAATAGCAATCAGCCCCAGCATTTT,CASSPSSQNSNQPQHF,.,.,TRBJ1-5,TRBV18
TGTGCCAGCAGCCTTGGACAGACTAGCAATCAGCCCCAGCATTTT,CASSLGQTSNQPQHF,few,.,TRBJ1-5,TRBV11-2
TGTGCCAGCAGCCGCACCGCGGTAGGGACCCGATTACTCTCTGGAAACACCATATATTTT,CASSRTAVGTRLLSGNTIYF,.,.,TRBJ1-3,TRBV7-6
TGTGCCATCAGTGTATCGTCAGGGGGCCGCTATGGCTACACCTTC,CAISVSSGGRYGYTF,.,TRBD1,TRBJ1-2,TRBV10-3
TGTGCCAGCAGCCAAGGGGCTGGGACAGCTAAAGCTTTCTTT,CASSQGAGTAKAFF,.,TRBD1,TRBJ1-1,TRBV3-1/TRBV3-2
TGCAGCGCCGCGGCGCAAGGGACTGAAGCTTTCTTT,CSAAAQGTEAFF,once,.,TRBJ1-1,TRBV29-1
TGTGCCAGCAGCCAGTTTAATAGGGGGGAAGCTTTCTTT,CASSQFNRGEAFF,.,.,TRBJ1-1,TRBV14
TGTGCCAGCAGCCCGACCGCGGGGGGCCCCGATGGGGAGCAGTACTTC,CASSPTAGGPDGEQYF,.,TRBD2,TRBJ2-7,TRBV6-2/TRBV6-3
TGTGCCAGCAGCTTCTCGACTACTTACAATGAGCAGTTCTTC,CASSFSTTYNEQFF,.,.,TRBJ2-1,TRBV5-5
TGTGCCAGCAGCTCCGGCCGGGACGAGCAGTACTTC,CASSSGRDEQYF,.,.,TRBJ2-7,TRBV7-9
TGTGCCAGCAGCTTAGTTGTCGGGGGGCGTCGCCACGAGCAGTACTTC,CASSLVVGGRRHEQYF,.,.,TRBJ2-7,TRBV13
TGCGCCAGCAGCCAAGGCACAGACGGCTACACCTTC,CASSQGTDGYTF,.,.,TRBJ1-2,TRBV4-1
TGCGCCAGCAGGAAGGAGGGAGGGGCAAACTTGAGGGCCACGGGAATGAACACTGAAGCTTTCTTT,CASRKEGGANLRATGMNTEAFF,.,.,TRBJ1-1,TRBV23-1
TGCGCCAGCAGCCAACAGGAATTCTACGAGCAGTACTTC,CASSQQEFYEQYF,.,.,TRBJ2-7,TRBV4-1
TGTGCCAGCAGCTTACTCGGGACAGGGGGTTCCTACGAGCAGTACTTC,CASSLLGTGGSYEQYF,.,TRBD1,TRBJ2-7,TRBV11-2
TGTGCCAGCCTCCCCGGACAGGGTGGTGGCTACACCTTC,CASLPGQGGGYTF,.,TRBD1,TRBJ1-2,TRBV2
TGTGCCAGCAGCACTTCAGGGGGCGGGCAGTACTTC,CASSTSGGGQYF,.,TRBD1,TRBJ2-7,TRBV6-5
TGTGCCAGCAGTCATTCTTCTGGGGCCAACGTCCTGACTTTC,CASSHSSGANVLTF,.,.,TRBJ2-6,TRBV6-2/TRBV6-3
TGTGCCAGCAGCTCCGAATTAGACCAAGAGACCCAGTACTTC,CASSSELDQETQYF,.,.,TRBJ2-5,TRBV5-6
TGCGCCAGCAGCTTGGGTTCCCCAGGGTTTGGCACTGAAGCTTTCTTT,CASSLGSPGFGTEAFF,.,.,TRBJ1-1,TRBV5-1
TGTGCCCTCGAGGTCAGAAGTTTACCAGATACGCAGTATTTT,CALEVRSLPDTQYF,.,.,TRBJ2-3,TRBV21-1
TGCGCCAGCAGCCTCGAACCCCAGGGATACGAGCAGTACTTC,CASSLEPQGYEQYF,.,.,TRBJ2-7,TRBV4-1
TGTGCCAGCAGTGAATGGGCTGAGAGCTCCTACGAGCAGTACTTC,CASSEWAESSYEQYF,.,.,TRBJ2-7,TRBV6-1
TGTGCCAGCAGCCCACGCAGACAGACCTCCTACGAGCAGTACTTC,CASSPRRQTSYEQYF,.,.,TRBJ2-7,TRBV7-8
TGTGCCAGTAGTATAGACGCTAGCACAGATACGCAGTATTTT,CASSIDASTDTQYF,once,.,TRBJ2-3,TRBV19
TGTGCCAGCAGTGGACCTAAGGTCTACGAGCAGTACTTC,CASSGPKVYEQYF,.,.,TRBJ2-7,TRBV2
TGTGCCAGCAGCTTTACGGTTAGCGGGGACACCGGGGAGCTGTTTTTT,CASSFTVSGDTGELFF,.,TRBD2,TRBJ2-2,TRBV7-9
TGCGCCAGCAGCTTGGCCGGGGGCGACCGAGGGGGCTTCGGGTACGAGCAGTACTTC,CASSLAGGDRGGFGYEQYF,once,.,TRBJ2-7,TRBV5-1
TGTGCCAGCAGTGACTCTGGCGGGGCCCCCCCAGATACGCAGTATTTT,CASSDSGGAPPDTQYF,.,.,TRBJ2-3,TRBV6-4